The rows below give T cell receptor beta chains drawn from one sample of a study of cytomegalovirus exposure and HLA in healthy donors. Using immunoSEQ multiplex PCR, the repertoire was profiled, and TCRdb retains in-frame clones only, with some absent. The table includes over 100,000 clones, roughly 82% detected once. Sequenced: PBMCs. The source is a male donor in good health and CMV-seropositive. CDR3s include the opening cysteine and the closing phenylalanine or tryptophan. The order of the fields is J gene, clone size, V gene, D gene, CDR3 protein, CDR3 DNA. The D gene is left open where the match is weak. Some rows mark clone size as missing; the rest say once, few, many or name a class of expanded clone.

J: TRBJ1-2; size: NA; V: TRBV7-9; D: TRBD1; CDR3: CASTLGRGQDNYGYTF; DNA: TGTGCCAGCACCCTCGGCCGGGGACAGGATAACTATGGCTACACCTTC
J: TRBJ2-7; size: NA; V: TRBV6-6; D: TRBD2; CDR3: CASTRKGLAPSYEQYF; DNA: TGTGCCAGCACCCGAAAGGGACTAGCCCCCTCCTACGAGCAGTACTTC
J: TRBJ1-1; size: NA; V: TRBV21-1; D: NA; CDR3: CASSQGQGDTEAFF; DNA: TGTGCCAGCAGCCAAGGACAGGGGGACACTGAAGCTTTCTTT
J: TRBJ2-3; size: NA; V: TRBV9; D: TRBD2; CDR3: CASSSPPSGRTDTQYF; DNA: TGTGCCAGCAGCTCCCCCCCTAGCGGGAGAACAGATACGCAGTATTTT
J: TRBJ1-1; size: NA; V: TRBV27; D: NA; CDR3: CASSLIRASEAFF; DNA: TGTGCCAGCAGTTTAATCCGCGCTTCTGAAGCTTTCTTT
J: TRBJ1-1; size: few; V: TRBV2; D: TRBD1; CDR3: CASSLLGQGYTEAFF; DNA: TGTGCCAGCAGTCTACTCGGACAGGGGTACACTGAAGCTTTCTTT
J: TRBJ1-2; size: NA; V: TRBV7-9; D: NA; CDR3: CSSSLKSQGYGYTF; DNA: TGTTCCAGCAGCTTAAAATCCCAGGGGTATGGCTACACCTTC
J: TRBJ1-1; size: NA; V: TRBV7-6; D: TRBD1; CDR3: CASSLGRGLNTEAFF; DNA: TGTGCCAGCAGCTTAGGGAGGGGGCTTAACACTGAAGCTTTCTTT
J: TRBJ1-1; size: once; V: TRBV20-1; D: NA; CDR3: CSARANTEAFF; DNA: TGCAGTGCTAGAGCAAACACTGAAGCTTTCTTT
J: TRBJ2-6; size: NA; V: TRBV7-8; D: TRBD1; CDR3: CASSPRGGQGTNSGANVLTF; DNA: TGTGCCAGCAGCCCGCGAGGGGGACAGGGGACCAACTCTGGGGCCAACGTCCTGACTTTC
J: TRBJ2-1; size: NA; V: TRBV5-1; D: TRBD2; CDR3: CASSLVGGYEQFF; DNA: TGCGCCAGCAGCTTGGTGGGGGGGTATGAGCAGTTCTTC
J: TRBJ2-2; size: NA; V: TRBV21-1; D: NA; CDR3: CASSKCARMGELFF; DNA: TGTGCCAGCAGCAAATGTGCGAGGATGGGGGAGCTGTTTTTT
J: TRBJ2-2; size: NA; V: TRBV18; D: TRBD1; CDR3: CASSPKGADTGELFF; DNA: TGTGCCAGCTCACCCAAGGGGGCCGACACCGGGGAGCTGTTTTTT
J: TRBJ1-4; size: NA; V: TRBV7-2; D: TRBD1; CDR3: CASSLVQGANEKLFF; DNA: TGTGCCAGCAGCTTAGTACAGGGGGCTAATGAAAAACTGTTTTTT
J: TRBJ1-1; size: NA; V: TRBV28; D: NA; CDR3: CASSLLRDTEAFF; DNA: TGTGCCAGCAGCCTACTAAGAGACACTGAAGCTTTCTTT
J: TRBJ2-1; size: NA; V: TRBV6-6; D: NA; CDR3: CASSYSRGSIAEQFF; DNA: TGTGCCAGCAGTTACTCGAGAGGGAGTATTGCTGAGCAGTTCTTC
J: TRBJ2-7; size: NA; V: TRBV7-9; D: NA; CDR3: CASSLGPTGIKNEQYF; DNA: TGTGCCAGCAGCTTAGGGCCTACAGGGATAAAAAACGAGCAGTACTTC
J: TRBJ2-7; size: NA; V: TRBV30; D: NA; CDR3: CAWSLQGGYEQYF; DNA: TGTGCCTGGAGTTTACAGGGGGGGTACGAGCAGTACTTC
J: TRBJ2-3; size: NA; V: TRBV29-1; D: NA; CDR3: CSGHDFGGYTDTQYF; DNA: TGCAGCGGCCACGACTTTGGGGGGTACACAGATACGCAGTATTTT
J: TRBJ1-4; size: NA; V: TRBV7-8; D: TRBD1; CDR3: CASSGDRENEKLFF; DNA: TGTGCCAGCAGCGGGGACAGGGAGAATGAAAAACTGTTTTTT
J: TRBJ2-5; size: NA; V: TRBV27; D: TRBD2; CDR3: CASSLYLGGGGETQYF; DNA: TGTGCCAGCAGTTTGTATTTGGGCGGGGGAGGTGAGACCCAGTACTTC
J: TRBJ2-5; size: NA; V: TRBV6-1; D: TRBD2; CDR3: CASSETSGAKTQYF; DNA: TGTGCCAGCAGTGAGACTAGCGGGGCGAAGACCCAGTACTTC
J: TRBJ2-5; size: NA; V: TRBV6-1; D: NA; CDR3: CASSERGFGETQYF; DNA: TGTGCCAGCAGTGAACGGGGGTTCGGGGAGACCCAGTACTTC
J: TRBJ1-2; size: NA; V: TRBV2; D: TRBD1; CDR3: CASSSTGQPYGYTF; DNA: TGTGCCAGCAGTTCCACGGGACAGCCCTATGGCTACACCTTC
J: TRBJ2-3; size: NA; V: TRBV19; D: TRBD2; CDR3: CASRWREAGRDTQYF; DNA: TGTGCCAGTAGGTGGCGAGAAGCGGGACGGGATACGCAGTATTTT
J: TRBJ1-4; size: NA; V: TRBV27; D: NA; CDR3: CASSSPGLGEKLFF; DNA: TGTGCCAGCAGTTCTCCGGGACTTGGGGAAAAACTGTTTTTT
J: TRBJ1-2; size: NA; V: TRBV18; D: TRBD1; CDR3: CASSPSGGEGYTF; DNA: TGTGCCAGCTCACCGTCAGGGGGTGAAGGCTACACCTTC
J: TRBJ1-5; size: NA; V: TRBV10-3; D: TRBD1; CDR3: CAISGDRGVNSNQPQHF; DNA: TGTGCCATCAGCGGGGACAGGGGGGTTAATAGCAATCAGCCCCAGCATTTT
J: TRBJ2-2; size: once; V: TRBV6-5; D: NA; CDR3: CASSVGGLTGELFF; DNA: TGTGCCAGCAGTGTGGGGGGGCTTACCGGGGAGCTGTTTTTT
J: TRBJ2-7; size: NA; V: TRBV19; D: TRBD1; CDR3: CASSNRGSYEQYF; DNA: TGTGCCAGTAGCAACAGGGGTTCCTACGAGCAGTACTTC
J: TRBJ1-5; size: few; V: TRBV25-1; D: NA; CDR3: CASSRSNQPQHF; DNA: TGTGCCAGCAGTCGGAGCAATCAGCCCCAGCATTTT
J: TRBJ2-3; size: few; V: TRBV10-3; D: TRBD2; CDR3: CAIRASGGSTDTQYF; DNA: TGTGCCATCCGGGCTAGCGGGGGTTCCACAGATACGCAGTATTTT
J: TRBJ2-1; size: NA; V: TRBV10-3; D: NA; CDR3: CAISESQGSGDHNEQFF; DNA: TGTGCCATCAGCGAGTCCCAGGGAAGTGGGGATCACAATGAGCAGTTCTTC
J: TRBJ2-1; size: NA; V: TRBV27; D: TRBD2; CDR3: CASSFGRTTRFEQFF; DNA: TGTGCCAGCAGTTTCGGGAGGACAACACGTTTTGAGCAGTTCTTC
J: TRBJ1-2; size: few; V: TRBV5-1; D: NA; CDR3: CASRLYPGGFYGYTF; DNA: TGCGCCAGCAGGCTTTACCCAGGTGGATTCTATGGCTACACCTTC